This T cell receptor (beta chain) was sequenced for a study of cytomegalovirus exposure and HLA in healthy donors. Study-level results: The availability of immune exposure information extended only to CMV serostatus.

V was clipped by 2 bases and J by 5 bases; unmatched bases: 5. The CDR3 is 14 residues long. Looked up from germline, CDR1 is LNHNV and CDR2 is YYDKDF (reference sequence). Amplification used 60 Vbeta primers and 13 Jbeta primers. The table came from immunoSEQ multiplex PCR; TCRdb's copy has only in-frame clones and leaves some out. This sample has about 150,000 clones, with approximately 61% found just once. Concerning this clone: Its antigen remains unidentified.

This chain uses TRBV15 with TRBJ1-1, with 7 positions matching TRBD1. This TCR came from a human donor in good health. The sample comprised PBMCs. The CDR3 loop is CATSRFDRATEAFF. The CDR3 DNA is TGTGCCACCAGCAGATTTGACAGGGCGACTGAAGCTTTCTTT.